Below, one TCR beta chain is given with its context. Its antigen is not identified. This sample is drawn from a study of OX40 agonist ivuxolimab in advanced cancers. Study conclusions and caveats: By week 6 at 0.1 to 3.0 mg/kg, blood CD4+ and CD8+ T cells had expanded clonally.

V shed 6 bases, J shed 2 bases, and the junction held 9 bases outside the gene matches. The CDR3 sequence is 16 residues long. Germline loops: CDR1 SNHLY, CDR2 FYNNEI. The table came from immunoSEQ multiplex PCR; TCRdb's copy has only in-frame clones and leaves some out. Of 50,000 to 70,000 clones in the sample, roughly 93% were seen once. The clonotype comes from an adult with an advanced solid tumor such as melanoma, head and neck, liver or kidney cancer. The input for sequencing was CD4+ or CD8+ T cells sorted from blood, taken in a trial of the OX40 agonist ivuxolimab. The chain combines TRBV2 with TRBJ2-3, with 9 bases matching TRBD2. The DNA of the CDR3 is TGTGCCAGCAGGGAATCGGGACTAGCAGTCACAGATACGCAGTATTTT. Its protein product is CASRESGLAVTDTQYF.